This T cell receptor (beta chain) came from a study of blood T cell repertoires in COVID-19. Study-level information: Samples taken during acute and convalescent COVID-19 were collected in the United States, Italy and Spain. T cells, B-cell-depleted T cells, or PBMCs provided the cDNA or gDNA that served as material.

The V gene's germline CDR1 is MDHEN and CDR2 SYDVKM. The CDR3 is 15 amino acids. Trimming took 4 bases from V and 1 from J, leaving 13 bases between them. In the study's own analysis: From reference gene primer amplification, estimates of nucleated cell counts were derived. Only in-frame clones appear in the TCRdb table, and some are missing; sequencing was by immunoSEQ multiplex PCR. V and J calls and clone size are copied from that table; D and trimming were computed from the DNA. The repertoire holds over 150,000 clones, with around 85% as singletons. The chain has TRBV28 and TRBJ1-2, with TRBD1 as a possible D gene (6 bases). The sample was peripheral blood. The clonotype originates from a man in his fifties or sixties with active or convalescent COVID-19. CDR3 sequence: CASSSDRLINYGYTF. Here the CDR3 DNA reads TGTGCCAGCAGTTCAGACAGGTTGATTAACTATGGCTACACCTTC.